These 16 T cell receptor beta chains were sequenced from one sample in a study of neurological immune-mediated disorders. MiXCR, applied by TCRdb to the 5' RACE reads, yields one record per CDR3 protein. This sample has tens of thousands of distinct CDR3 sequences; approximately 3.5% occur once, and the top ten carry around 3.1%. Material: PBMCs. The source of these receptors is a woman aged 45-60 years with multiple sclerosis.

This clonotype was found many times. The chain recombines TRBV7-2 with TRBJ2-3, with TRBD2 as a possible D gene (7 bases). Germline V CDR1 and CDR2: SGHTA, FQGNSA. The CDR3 is 15 residues long. V lost 8 bases to trimming and J lost 6 bases, with 21 bases between them. CDR3 in amino acids: CASERFAGAGDTQYF. CDR3 coding DNA: TGTGCCAGCGAACGATTTGCGGGGGCCGGGGATACGCAGTATTTT.

This clonotype was seen repeatedly, ten times or more. V gene TRBV27 combines with J gene TRBJ1-6, with D unresolved. This CDR3 is built from 15 residues. V was cut by 6 bases and J by 6 bases, with 15 bases left in between. Germline CDR1 is MNHEY and CDR2 is SMNVEV (reference sequence). The CDR3 DNA reads as TGTGCCAGCAGCACCGGAGGGTGGGGTAATTCACCCCTCCACTTT. The encoded protein is CASSTGGWGNSPLHF.

This clonotype was observed a handful of times. CDR3 DNA sequence: TGTGCCAGCACCCCCCCGGGACCCATGAACACCGGGGAGCTGTTTTTT. Translation gives CASTPPGPMNTGELFF. The chain links TRBV28 to TRBJ2-2; D tentatively fits TRBD1 or TRBD2 (5 bases each). CDR1 MDHEN and CDR2 SYDVKM come from the germline V gene. Trimming took off 7 bases at V and 1 base at J, with 16 bases between the two ends. The CDR3 covers 16 residues.

This clonotype has a count of ten or more. This chain links TRBV19 with TRBJ1-1, with 8 nucleotides matching TRBD1. V shed 5 bases, J shed 5 bases, and the junction held 7 bases outside the gene matches. CDR1 is LNHDA and CDR2 is SQIVND in the germline V gene (reference sequence). The CDR3 sequence is 14 residues long. The DNA for the CDR3 is TGTGCCAGTAGTGCCGACAGGGGTGGGACTGAAGCTTTCTTT. This codes for CASSADRGGTEAFF.

J is TRBJ1-2 and V is TRBV7-9; D is undetermined. This CDR3 has 13 residues. V was shortened by 5 bases and J by 5 bases, with 12 bases between the two germline ends. Germline V gives CDR1 SEHNR, CDR2 FQNEAQ (reference sequence). The CDR3 sequence is CASSLVVTYGYTF. In nucleotides, the CDR3 is TGTGCCAGCAGCCTAGTGGTCACGTATGGCTACACCTTC.

This clonotype was picked up many times. The chain recombines TRBV12-3 or TRBV12-4 with TRBJ1-1; no firm D call. The CDR3 totals 15 residues. The ends were cut back, 1 base at V and 1 base at J, with 10 bases in the middle. For the CDR3, the DNA is TGTGCCAGCAGTTTAGTTGTGGGAGCGAACACTGAAGCTTTCTTT. This gives the protein CASSLVVGANTEAFF.

The sample holds many counts of this clonotype. The chain joins TRBV28 to TRBJ1-2; TRBD1 might be the D (6 bases). The CDR3 loop spans 13 amino acids. Deletions cut 6 bases from V and 5 bases from J, with 13 bases between. Germline CDR1 is MDHEN and CDR2 is SYDVKM. CDR3: CASSQGNNYGYTF. Here the CDR3 DNA reads TGTGCCAGCAGCCAGGGGAACAATTATGGCTACACCTTC.

This clonotype was recorded at least ten times. The V and J genes are TRBV4-3 and TRBJ2-3, with a tentative D call TRBD2 (7 bases). Deletions cut 4 bases from V and 0 bases from J, with 17 bases between. Germline CDR1 is LGHNA and CDR2 is YSLEER. The CDR3 spans 17 residues. The CDR3: CASSPMGGQESTDTQYF. Here the CDR3 DNA reads TGCGCCAGCAGCCCCATGGGGGGGCAGGAAAGCACAGATACGCAGTATTTT.

In its sample, this clonotype was seen many times. The chain links TRBV5-1 to TRBJ2-1; TRBD2 agrees at 13 bases. The V gene's germline CDR1 is SGHRS and CDR2 YFSETQ. The CDR3 length is 12 residues. The ends lost 3 bases at V and 16 bases at J; junction bases unmatched: 4. CDR3 bases: TGCGCCAGCAGCTCCCAGGGACTAGCGGGATTCTTC. Its translation is CASSSQGLAGFF.

The chain uses TRBV5-4 and TRBJ2-2; TRBD1 agrees at 7 bases. The CDR3 consists of 15 residues. Trimming at V came to 2 bases and at J to 5 bases, leaving 6 bases not matched to a gene. Looked up from germline, CDR1 is SGHNT and CDR2 is YYREEE (reference sequence). Here the CDR3 DNA reads TGTGCCAGCAGCTTTGGACAGGCAAAGACCGGGGAGCTGTTTTTT. It yields the protein CASSFGQAKTGELFF.

There are many counts of this clonotype. The chain employs TRBV15 and TRBJ2-2; D may be TRBD2 (5 bases). The germline gives CDR1 LNHNV, CDR2 YYDKDF (reference sequence). With 1 base removed from V and 4 bases from J, the gap between germline ends came to 16 bases. The CDR3 covers 17 residues. In DNA form, the CDR3 reads TGTGCCACCAGCAGAGTCGTGTTGGCAGGAGGCACCGGGGAGCTGTTTTTT. It yields the protein CATSRVVLAGGTGELFF.

This clonotype was recorded many times. The chain is built from TRBV20-1 and TRBJ2-7, with D unclear. This CDR3 has 10 amino acids. V was shortened by 4 bases and J by 5 bases, with 6 bases between the two germline ends. Germline V gene sequence: CDR1 DFQATT, CDR2 SNEGSKA (reference sequence). The CDR3 coding sequence is TGCAGTGCTAAGTGGAACGAGCAGTACTTC. Translated: CSAKWNEQYF.

This clonotype showed up many times. V usage is TRBV5-1 and J usage is TRBJ2-1; D is perhaps TRBD2 (7 bases). CDR1 SGHRS and CDR2 YFSETQ come from the germline V gene. The CDR3 contains 15 residues. Trimming stripped 4 bases from V and 7 bases from J, with 18 bases between. This CDR3 reads CASSPLGGRGNEQFF. The CDR3 nucleotides read TGCGCCAGCAGCCCACTCGGGGGGCGAGGAAATGAGCAGTTCTTC.

Turning to this clonotype: Being one base from a much bigger clone, this may be a read error. This is likely a read error, given that the CDR3 carries no conserved phenylalanine or tryptophan at its end. CDR3 loop: CASSTDGFSDSPLHC. The CDR3 DNA follows: TGCGCCAGCAGCACTGACGGTTTTAGCGACTCACCCCTCCACTGT. The gene calls are TRBV5-1 and TRBJ1-6; no clear D. Trimming stripped 4 bases from V and 10 bases from J, with 18 bases between. CDR1 is SGHRS, CDR2 YFSETQ, per germline. The CDR3 extends over 15 amino acids.

This clonotype has ten or more counts. The chain couples TRBV20-1 to TRBJ2-5; 14 bases fit TRBD2. The CDR3 is made up of 17 amino acids. Per the germline V gene, CDR1 is DFQATT and CDR2 is SNEGSKA (reference sequence). With V trimmed by 2 bases and J by 7 bases, 12 bases remained unmatched. The CDR3 bases are TGCAGTGCTAGACACCTTCGGACTAGCGGGGGGAGGGGGACCCAGTACTTC. It specifies CSARHLRTSGGRGTQYF.

There are many counts of this clonotype. The chain links TRBV6-2 or TRBV6-3 to TRBJ2-3, with 7 bases aligning to TRBD1. The V segment lost 6 bases and the J segment 0 bases; nucleotides outside the gene matches: 12. CDR1 is MNHEY, CDR2 SVGEGT, per germline. The CDR3 sequence is 17 residues long. The CDR3 DNA is TGTGCCAGCAGCAGAACCGACAGGGTCTTAAGCACAGATACGCAGTATTTT. Encoded protein: CASSRTDRVLSTDTQYF.